The clone carrying this T cell receptor beta chain was seen a handful of times. The antigen remains unidentified. The data are from a study of tumor-infiltrating lymphocytes in localized non-small cell lung cancer. Study conclusions and caveats: T-cell fraction did not differ between immunotypes IM1 and IM2.

Clones were read by immunoSEQ multiplex PCR, and TCRdb kept only the in-frame ones, dropping some. Here the sample spans 25,000 to 35,000 clones, 70% to 90% being singletons. This CDR3 has 15 amino acids. Germline V gives CDR1 SGHVS, CDR2 FQNEAQ. Deletions cut 4 bases from V and 4 bases from J, with 16 bases between. The chain has TRBV7-8 and TRBJ2-5, with D tentatively TRBD1 or TRBD2 (6 bases each). Sequencing was performed on lung tumor tissue. This clonotype originated in a human donor with non-small cell lung cancer. Here the CDR3 reads CASSYPMGGTETQYF. CDR3 in DNA: TGTGCCAGCAGCTACCCGATGGGGGGCACAGAGACCCAGTACTTC.